A single sample gave rise to the 8 T cell receptor beta chains below, sequenced in a study of blood T cell repertoires in COVID-19. Produced via immunoSEQ multiplex PCR; TCRdb's table is partial and in-frame only. The profile shows 200,000 or so clones, under 85% of them singletons. Sequenced material: peripheral blood. The receptors shown here come from a man between 60 and 75 years old with active or convalescent COVID-19.

This chain links TRBV2 with TRBJ1-2; no definite D call. Germline CDR1 SNHLY, CDR2 FYNNEI. V was pared by 6 bases and J by 6 bases, with 17 bases between. The CDR3 covers 14 residues. DNA for the CDR3: TGTGCCAGCAGAGAGCCCACGGGATTTAATGGCTACACCTTC. Translated: CASREPTGFNGYTF.

This chain connects TRBV11-2 to TRBJ2-1; 7 nucleotides agree with TRBD2. The CDR3 sequence is 16 residues long. Germline CDR1 reads SGHAT; CDR2 reads FQNNGV. Trimming removed 3 bases from V and 1 base from J; junction bases left unmatched: 6. The CDR3 DNA follows: TGTGCCAGCAGCTTCGGCGGGAGTAGGTCCTACAATGAGCAGTTCTTC. Its translation is CASSFGGSRSYNEQFF. Together with reference TRBV11-2 and TRBJ2-1, the CDR3 gives the full variable domain: EAGVAQSPRYKIIEKRQSVAFWCNPISGHATLYWYQQILGQGPKLLIQFQNNGVVDDSQLPKDRFSAERLKGVDSTLKIQPAKLEDSAVYLCASSFGGSRSYNEQFFGPGTRLTVL.

This chain connects TRBV5-1 to TRBJ2-3; 13 bases agree with TRBD2. This CDR3 is built from 17 residues. V lost 4 bases, J lost 5 bases, and 10 bases stayed unmatched. The germline V gene encodes CDR1 SGHRS and CDR2 YFSETQ. CDR3 nucleotides: TGCGCCAGCAGCCCCGATGCGGGACTAGCGGGAATAGATACGCAGTATTTT. Amino acids: CASSPDAGLAGIDTQYF.

J is TRBJ2-5 and V is TRBV19, with no clear D. CDR1 and CDR2 (germline): LNHDA, SQIVND (reference sequence). The CDR3 totals 13 residues. V was trimmed by 3 bases and J by 3 bases, leaving 8 bases between them. CDR3: CASSIAAKETQYF. CDR3 in DNA: TGTGCCAGTAGTATCGCGGCTAAAGAGACCCAGTACTTC.

The chain is built from TRBV12-5 and TRBJ2-1; D unclear. V lost 3 bases and J lost 10, with 13 bases in between. This CDR3 has 13 amino acids. Germline V lookup: CDR1 LGHNT, CDR2 FRNRAP. The CDR3 loop reads CASGFAPQEEQFF. The DNA for the CDR3 is TGTGCTAGTGGTTTCGCCCCCCAGGAAGAGCAGTTCTTC.

CDR3 nucleotide sequence: TGTGCCAGCACTACACTCTACCCGGGGGTAGGAGGCAATCAGCCCCAGCATTTT. It yields the protein CASTTLYPGVGGNQPQHF. The chain is built from TRBV28 and TRBJ1-5, with a weak D call TRBD1 (5 bases). The CDR3 runs 18 residues. Trimming removed 7 bases from V and 2 bases from J, with 24 bases in between. From germline, CDR1 is MDHEN and CDR2 SYDVKM.

The chain links TRBV7-9 to TRBJ2-1; D remains unclear. CDR1 is SEHNR and CDR2 is FQNEAQ in the germline V gene (reference sequence). The CDR3 contains 11 residues. The V and J ends lost 5 bases and 10 bases respectively, with 9 bases between them. This CDR3 is CASSPMEEQFF. The CDR3 DNA reads as TGTGCCAGCAGCCCCATGGAGGAGCAGTTCTTC.

In DNA form, the CDR3 reads TGTGCCAGCAGCCCCTCGGGACTAGCGGGAGTAGCCGGGGAGCTGTTTTTT. It specifies CASSPSGLAGVAGELFF. The V and J genes are TRBV7-3 and TRBJ2-2, with 14 bases matching TRBD2. Losses at the gene ends were 5 bases for V and 6 bases for J; bases not matched to a gene: 8. In germline, CDR1 is SGHTA, CDR2 FQGTGA. The CDR3 is 17 amino acids.